This T cell receptor beta chain came from a study of human T cells and chemical hapten exposure. Noted time point: patch test 1, 2 weeks after DPC sensitization. As for treatment: therapeutic diphenylcyclopropenone sensitization with weekly scalp DPC. This clonotype was seen at least ten times. CDR3 length: 13 amino acids. Germline CDR1 and CDR2: SGHRS and YFSETQ. Trimming took off 5 bases at V and 0 bases at J, with 6 bases between the two ends. TCRdb re-derived calls from the RACE reads in MiXCR, one entry per CDR3 protein. The table includes 300,000 to 450,000 distinct CDR3 sequences, approximately 5.1% detected once.

The chain joins TRBV5-1 to TRBJ1-5; D uncertain. The sample here was whole blood, taken in connection with sensitization to the hapten diphenylcyclopropenone (DPC). This receptor was obtained from a woman in her 50s with alopecia areata. Some clones in this sample may be carry-over from other donors' samples. The CDR3 DNA sequence: TGCGCCAGCAGGGTGGGTAGCAATCAGCCCCAGCATTTT. Its protein product is CASRVGSNQPQHF.